This entry concerns a single T cell receptor (beta chain). It was with 60 Vbeta and 13 Jbeta primers that the PCR ran. The protocol was immunoSEQ multiplex PCR, while the TCRdb copy is restricted to in-frame clones and leaves out a portion. The sample data list about 140,000 clones. This record comes from a study of cytomegalovirus exposure and HLA in healthy donors. Per the germline V gene, CDR1 is LGHNA and CDR2 is YNFKEQ. The CDR3 runs 16 residues. Trimming removed 3 bases from V and 0 bases from J, with 12 bases in between. This receptor was identified in a woman between 18 and 29 years old in good health and CMV-seronegative. The chain is built from TRBV4-2 and TRBJ2-1; D unresolved. Sequenced: PBMCs. The CDR3 sequence is CASSQAWRSSYNEQFF. The DNA for the CDR3 is TGTGCCAGCAGCCAGGCGTGGCGGAGCTCCTACAATGAGCAGTTCTTC.